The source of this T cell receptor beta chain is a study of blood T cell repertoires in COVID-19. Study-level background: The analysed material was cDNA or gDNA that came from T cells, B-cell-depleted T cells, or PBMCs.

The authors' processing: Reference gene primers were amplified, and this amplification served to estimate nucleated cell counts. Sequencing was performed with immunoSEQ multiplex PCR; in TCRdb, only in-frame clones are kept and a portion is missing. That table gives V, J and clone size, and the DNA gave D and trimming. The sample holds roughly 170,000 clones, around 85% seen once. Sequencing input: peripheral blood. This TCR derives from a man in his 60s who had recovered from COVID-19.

DNA for the CDR3: TGTGCCAGCAGTATCGGACAGGGCTACGAGCAGTACTTC. Translation gives CASSIGQGYEQYF. The chain combines TRBV12-3 or TRBV12-4 with TRBJ2-7, with TRBD1 matching 8 bases. The CDR3 consists of 13 residues. V gave up 5 bases and J gave up 3 bases; unmatched junction bases: 3.